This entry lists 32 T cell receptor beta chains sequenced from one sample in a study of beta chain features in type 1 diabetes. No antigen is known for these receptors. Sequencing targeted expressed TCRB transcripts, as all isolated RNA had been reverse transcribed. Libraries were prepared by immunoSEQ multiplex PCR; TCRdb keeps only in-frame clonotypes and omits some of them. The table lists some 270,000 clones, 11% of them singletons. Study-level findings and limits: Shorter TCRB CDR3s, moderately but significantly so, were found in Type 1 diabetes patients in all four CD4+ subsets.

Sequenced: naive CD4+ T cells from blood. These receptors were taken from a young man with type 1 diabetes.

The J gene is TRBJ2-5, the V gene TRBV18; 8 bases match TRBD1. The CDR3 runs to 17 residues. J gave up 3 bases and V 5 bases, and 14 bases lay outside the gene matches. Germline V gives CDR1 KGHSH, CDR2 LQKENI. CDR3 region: CASSETGVPTPKETQYF. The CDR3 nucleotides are TGTGCCAGCTCAGAGACAGGGGTACCGACTCCGAAAGAGACCCAGTACTTC.

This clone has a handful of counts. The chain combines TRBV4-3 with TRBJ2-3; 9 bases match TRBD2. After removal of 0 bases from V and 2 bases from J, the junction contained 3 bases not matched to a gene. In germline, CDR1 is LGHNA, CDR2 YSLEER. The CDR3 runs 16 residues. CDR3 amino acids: CASSQDRGGATDTQYF. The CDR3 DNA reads TGCGCCAGCAGCCAAGATCGCGGGGGGGCCACAGATACGCAGTATTTT.

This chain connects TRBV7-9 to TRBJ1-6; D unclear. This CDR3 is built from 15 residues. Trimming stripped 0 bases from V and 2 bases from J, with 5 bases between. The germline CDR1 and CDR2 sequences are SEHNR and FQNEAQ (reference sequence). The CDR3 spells CASSLAETYNSPLHF. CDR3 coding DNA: TGTGCCAGCAGCTTAGCCGAGACCTATAATTCACCCCTCCACTTT.

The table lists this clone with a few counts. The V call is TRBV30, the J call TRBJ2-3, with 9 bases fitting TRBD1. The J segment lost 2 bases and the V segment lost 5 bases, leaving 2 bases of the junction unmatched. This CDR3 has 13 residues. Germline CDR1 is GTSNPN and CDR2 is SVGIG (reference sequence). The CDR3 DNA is TGTGCCTGGGACAGGGGGTTCACAGATACGCAGTATTTT. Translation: CAWDRGFTDTQYF.

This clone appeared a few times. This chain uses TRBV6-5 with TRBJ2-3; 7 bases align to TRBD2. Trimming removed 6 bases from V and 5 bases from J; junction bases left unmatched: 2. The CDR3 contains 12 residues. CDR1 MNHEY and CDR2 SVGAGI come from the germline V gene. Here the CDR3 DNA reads TGTGCCAGCAGCTCTAGCGGAGATACGCAGTATTTT. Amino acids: CASSSSGDTQYF.

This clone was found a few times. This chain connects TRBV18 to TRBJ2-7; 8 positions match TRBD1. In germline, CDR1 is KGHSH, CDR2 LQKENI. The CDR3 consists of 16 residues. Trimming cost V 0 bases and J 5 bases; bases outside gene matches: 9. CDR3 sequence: CASSPPAGGSGNEQYF. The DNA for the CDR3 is TGTGCCAGCTCACCACCGGCAGGGGGCTCGGGGAACGAGCAGTACTTC.

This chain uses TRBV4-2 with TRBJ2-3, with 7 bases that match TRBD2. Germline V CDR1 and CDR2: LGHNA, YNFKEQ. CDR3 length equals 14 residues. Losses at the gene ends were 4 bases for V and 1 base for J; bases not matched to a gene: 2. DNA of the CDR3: TGTGCCAGCAGCCTCGCGGGGGGCACAGATACGCAGTATTTT. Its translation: CASSLAGGTDTQYF.

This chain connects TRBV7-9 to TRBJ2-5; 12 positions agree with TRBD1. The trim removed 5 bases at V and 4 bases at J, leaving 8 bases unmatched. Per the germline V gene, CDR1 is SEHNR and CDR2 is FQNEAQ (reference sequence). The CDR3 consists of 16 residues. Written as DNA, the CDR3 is TGTGCCAGCAGCCTTGGGGACAGGGGGCCCTCAGAGACCCAGTACTTC. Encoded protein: CASSLGDRGPSETQYF.

DNA of the CDR3: TGTGCCAGCAGCGGGCCGGGACAGGGGGCAGATACGCAGTATTTT. Residues: CASSGPGQGADTQYF. The chain is built from TRBV5-4 and TRBJ2-3; 11 bases agree with TRBD1. The V gene's germline CDR1 is SGHNT and CDR2 YYREEE (reference sequence). The CDR3 covers 15 residues. J gave up 4 bases and V 4 bases, and 5 bases lay outside the gene matches.

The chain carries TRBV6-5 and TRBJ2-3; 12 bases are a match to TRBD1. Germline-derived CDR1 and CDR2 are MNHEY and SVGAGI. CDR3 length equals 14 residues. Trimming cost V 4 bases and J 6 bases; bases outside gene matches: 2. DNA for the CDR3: TGTGCCAGCAGTTCGGGACAGGGGGCGGATACGCAGTATTTT. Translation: CASSSGQGADTQYF.

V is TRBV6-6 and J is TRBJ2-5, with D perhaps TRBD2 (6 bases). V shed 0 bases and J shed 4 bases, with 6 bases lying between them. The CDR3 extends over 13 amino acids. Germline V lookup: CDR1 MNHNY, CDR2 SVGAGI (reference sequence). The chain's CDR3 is CASSYSRGETQYF. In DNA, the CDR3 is TGTGCCAGCAGTTACTCGCGGGGAGAGACCCAGTACTTC.

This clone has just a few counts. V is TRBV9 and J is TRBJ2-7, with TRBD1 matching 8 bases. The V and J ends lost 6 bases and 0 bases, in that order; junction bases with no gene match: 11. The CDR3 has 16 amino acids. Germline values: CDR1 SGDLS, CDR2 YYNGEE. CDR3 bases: TGTGCCAGCAACAACCCAGAGGGGACAGGCTCCTACGAGCAGTACTTC. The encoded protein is CASNNPEGTGSYEQYF.

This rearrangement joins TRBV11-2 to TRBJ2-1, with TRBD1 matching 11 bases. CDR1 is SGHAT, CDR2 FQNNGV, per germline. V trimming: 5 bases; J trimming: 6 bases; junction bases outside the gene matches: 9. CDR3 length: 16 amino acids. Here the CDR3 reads CASSATRTGGLNEQFF. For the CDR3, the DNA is TGTGCCAGCAGCGCTACGAGGACAGGGGGCCTCAATGAGCAGTTCTTC.

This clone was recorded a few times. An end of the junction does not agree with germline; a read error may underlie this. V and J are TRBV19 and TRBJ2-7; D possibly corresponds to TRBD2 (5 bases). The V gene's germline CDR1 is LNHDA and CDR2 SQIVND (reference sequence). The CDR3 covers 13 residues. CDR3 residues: CASRIGSSYEQYF. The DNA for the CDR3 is TGTGCCAGTAGGATAGGGAGCTCCTACGAGCAGTACTTC.

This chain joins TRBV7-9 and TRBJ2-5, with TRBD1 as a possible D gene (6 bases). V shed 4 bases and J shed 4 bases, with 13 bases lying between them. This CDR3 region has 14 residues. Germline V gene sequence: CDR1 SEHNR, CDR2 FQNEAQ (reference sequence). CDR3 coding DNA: TGTGCCAGCAGCTCGACAGGCCGCCTAGAGACCCAGTACTTC. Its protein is CASSSTGRLETQYF.

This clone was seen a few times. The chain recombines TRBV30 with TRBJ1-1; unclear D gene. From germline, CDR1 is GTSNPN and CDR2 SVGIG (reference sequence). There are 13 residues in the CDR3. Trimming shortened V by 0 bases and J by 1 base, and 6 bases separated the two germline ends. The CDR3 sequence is CAWSVLGNTEAFF. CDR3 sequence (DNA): TGTGCCTGGAGTGTACTCGGGAACACTGAAGCTTTCTTT. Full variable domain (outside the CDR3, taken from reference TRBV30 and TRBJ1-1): SQTIHQWPATLVQPVGSPLSLECTVEGTSNPNLYWYRQAAGRGLQLLFYSVGIGQISSEVPQNLSASRPQDRQFILSSKKLLLSDSGFYLCAWSVLGNTEAFFGQGTRLTVV.

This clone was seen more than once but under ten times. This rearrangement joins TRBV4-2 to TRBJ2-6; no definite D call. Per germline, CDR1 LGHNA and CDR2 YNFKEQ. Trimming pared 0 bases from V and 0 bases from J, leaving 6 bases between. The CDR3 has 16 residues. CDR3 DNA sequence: TGTGCCAGCAGCCAAGATAGTTACTCTGGGGCCAACGTCCTGACTTTC. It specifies CASSQDSYSGANVLTF.

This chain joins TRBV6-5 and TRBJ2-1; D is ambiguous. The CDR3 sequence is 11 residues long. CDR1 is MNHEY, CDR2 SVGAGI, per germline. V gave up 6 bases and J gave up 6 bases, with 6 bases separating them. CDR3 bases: TGTGCCAGCAGAATGGCCAATGAGCAGTTCTTC. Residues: CASRMANEQFF.

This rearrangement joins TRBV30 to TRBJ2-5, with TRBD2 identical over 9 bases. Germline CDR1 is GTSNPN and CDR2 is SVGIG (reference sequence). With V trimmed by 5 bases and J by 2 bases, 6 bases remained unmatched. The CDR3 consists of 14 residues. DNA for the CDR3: TGTGCCTGGGAGAGCGGGGGGACACAAGAGACCCAGTACTTC. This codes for CAWESGGTQETQYF.

The CDR3 loop reads CASSEKTRTSTEAFF. Written as DNA, the CDR3 is TGTGCCAGCAGTGAAAAGACCCGGACTAGCACTGAAGCTTTCTTT. The chain employs TRBV6-4 and TRBJ1-1; D is undetermined. The CDR3 runs 15 residues. CDR1 and CDR2 from the germline V gene are MRHNA and SNTAGT. Trimming left V 3 bases short and J 4 bases short, with 15 bases between.

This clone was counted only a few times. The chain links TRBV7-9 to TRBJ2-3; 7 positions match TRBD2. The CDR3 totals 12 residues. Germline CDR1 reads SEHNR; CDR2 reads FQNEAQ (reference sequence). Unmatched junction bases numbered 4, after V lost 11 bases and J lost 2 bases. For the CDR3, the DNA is TGTGCCTCGGGGGGTTCCACAGATACGCAGTATTTT. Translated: CASGGSTDTQYF.

Here the CDR3 DNA reads TGTGCCAGCAGTGAAGCGCGACGACAGGGGACAGATACGCAGTATTTT. The encoded protein is CASSEARRQGTDTQYF. The chain couples TRBV6-1 to TRBJ2-3; 8 nucleotides agree with TRBD1. J was trimmed by 3 bases and V by 0 bases; bases with no gene match: 5. This CDR3 is 16 amino acids long. Germline CDR1 MNHNS, CDR2 SASEGT.

Here the CDR3 reads CASSLTAGGTYEQYF. In DNA form, the CDR3 reads TGTGCCAGCAGCTTAACGGCGGGGGGGACCTACGAGCAGTACTTC. The rearrangement joins TRBV13 to TRBJ2-7; 9 nucleotides align to TRBD2. Looked up from germline, CDR1 is PRHDT and CDR2 is FYEKMQ (reference sequence). V lost 2 bases to trimming and J lost 2 bases; unmatched junction nucleotides: 4. The CDR3 covers 15 residues.

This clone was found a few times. The CDR3 DNA reads TGTGCCACCAGCAGAGATCGGGACAGGGAAGCTTTCTTT. It specifies CATSRDRDREAFF. The rearrangement uses TRBV15 and TRBJ1-1; 8 bases are shared with TRBD1. Germline CDR1 is LNHNV and CDR2 is YYDKDF (reference sequence). V was pared by 0 bases and J by 8 bases, with 2 bases of the junction left unmatched. CDR3 length: 13 amino acids.

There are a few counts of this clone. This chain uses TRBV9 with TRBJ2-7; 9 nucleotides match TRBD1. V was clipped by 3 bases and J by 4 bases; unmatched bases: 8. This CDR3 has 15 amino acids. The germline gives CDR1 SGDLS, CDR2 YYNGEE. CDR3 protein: CASSGGRDRAYEQYF. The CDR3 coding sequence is TGTGCCAGCAGCGGAGGCCGGGACAGGGCGTACGAGCAGTACTTC.

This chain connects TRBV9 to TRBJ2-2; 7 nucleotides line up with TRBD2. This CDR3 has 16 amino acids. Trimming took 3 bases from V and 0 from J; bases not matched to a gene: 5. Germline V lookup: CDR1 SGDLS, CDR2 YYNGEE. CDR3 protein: CASSAKRGANTGELFF. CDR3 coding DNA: TGTGCCAGCAGCGCGAAGCGGGGAGCGAACACCGGGGAGCTGTTTTTT.

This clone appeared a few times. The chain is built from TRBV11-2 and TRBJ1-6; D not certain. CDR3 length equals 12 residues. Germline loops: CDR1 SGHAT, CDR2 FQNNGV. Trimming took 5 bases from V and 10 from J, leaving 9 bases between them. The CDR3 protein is CASSPMGSPLHF. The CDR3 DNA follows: TGTGCCAGCAGCCCAATGGGCTCACCCCTCCACTTT.

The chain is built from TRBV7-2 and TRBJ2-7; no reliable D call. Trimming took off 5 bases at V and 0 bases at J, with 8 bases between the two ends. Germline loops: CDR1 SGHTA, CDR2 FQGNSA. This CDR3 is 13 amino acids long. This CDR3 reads CASSQFSSYEQYF. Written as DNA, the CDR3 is TGTGCCAGCAGCCAATTCAGCTCCTACGAGCAGTACTTC.

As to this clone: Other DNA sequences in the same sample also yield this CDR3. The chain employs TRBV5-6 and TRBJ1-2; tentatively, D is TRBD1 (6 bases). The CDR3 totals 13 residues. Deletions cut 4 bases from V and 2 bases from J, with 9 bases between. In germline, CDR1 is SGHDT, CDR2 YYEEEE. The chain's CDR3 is CASSPDRNYGYTF. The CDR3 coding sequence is TGTGCCAGCAGCCCAGACAGGAACTATGGCTACACCTTC.

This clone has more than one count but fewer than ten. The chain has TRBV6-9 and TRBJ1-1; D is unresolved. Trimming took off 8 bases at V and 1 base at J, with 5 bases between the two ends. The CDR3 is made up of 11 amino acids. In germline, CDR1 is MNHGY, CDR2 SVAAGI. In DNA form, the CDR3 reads TGTGCCAGCCGGGGGAACACTGAAGCTTTCTTT. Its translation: CASRGNTEAFF.

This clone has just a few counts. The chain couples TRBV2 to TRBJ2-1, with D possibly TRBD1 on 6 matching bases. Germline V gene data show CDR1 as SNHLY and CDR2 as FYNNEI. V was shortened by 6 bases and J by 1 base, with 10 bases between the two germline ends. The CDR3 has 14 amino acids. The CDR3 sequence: CASRKTGSYNEQFF. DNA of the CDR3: TGTGCCAGCAGAAAGACAGGATCCTACAATGAGCAGTTCTTC.

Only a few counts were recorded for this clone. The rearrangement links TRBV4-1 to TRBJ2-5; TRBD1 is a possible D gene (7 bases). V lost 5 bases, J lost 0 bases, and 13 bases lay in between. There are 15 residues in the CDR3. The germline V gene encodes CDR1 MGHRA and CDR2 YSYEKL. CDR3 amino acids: CASSFSRGDQETQYF. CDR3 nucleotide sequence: TGCGCCAGCAGCTTCTCCAGGGGGGACCAAGAGACCCAGTACTTC.